These 26 T cell receptor beta chains share one sample of origin, sequenced in a study of T cells in tumors after PD-1 blockade. Some clones are missing from TCRdb's copy, which holds only in-frame ones; the method was immunoSEQ multiplex PCR. The data hold tens of thousands of clones, with 73% observed a single time. This sample comprised PBMCs, obtained after anti-PD-1 treatment. The receptors were gathered from a human donor with basal cell carcinoma.

V usage is TRBV30 and J usage is TRBJ1-6; tentative D call: TRBD1 (5 bases). The germline V and J ends were trimmed by 8 bases and 9 bases, with 17 bases remaining between them. Per the germline V gene, CDR1 is GTSNPN and CDR2 is SVGIG (reference sequence). This CDR3 has 13 residues. The CDR3 DNA follows: TGTGCCGGTCGGGGGACGGCCTCTTCACCCCTCCACTTT. It specifies CAGRGTASSPLHF.

The chain joins TRBV19 to TRBJ1-1; D possibly corresponds to TRBD1 (6 bases). This CDR3 has 14 amino acids. V lost 5 bases and J 6 bases, leaving 16 bases between the germline ends. Germline values: CDR1 LNHDA, CDR2 SQIVND (reference sequence). This CDR3 is CASSVRQGHAEAFF. CDR3 DNA: TGTGCCAGTAGTGTTCGCCAGGGGCACGCTGAAGCTTTCTTT.

The V gene is TRBV24-1, the J gene TRBJ2-1, with D possibly matching TRBD2 (6 bases). Looked up from germline, CDR1 is KGHDR and CDR2 is SFDVKD. V lost 3 bases to trimming and J lost 7 bases, with 18 bases between them. The CDR3 sequence is 16 residues long. The CDR3 bases are TGTGCCACCAGTGATACAGCGGGTCCCGGAGGAAATGAGCAGTTCTTC. It specifies CATSDTAGPGGNEQFF.

The chain uses TRBV19 and TRBJ1-5; the D gene is possibly TRBD1 (6 bases). CDR3 length equals 16 residues. Germline CDR1 is LNHDA and CDR2 is SQIVND (reference sequence). Trimming took off 6 bases at V and 3 bases at J, with 18 bases between the two ends. CDR3 in DNA: TGTGCCAGTAGGCCCGGCGGGGGCGCGGACAATCAGCCCCAGCATTTT. As protein: CASRPGGGADNQPQHF.

This chain links TRBV10-3 with TRBJ2-1; 9 bases match TRBD2. The germline CDR1 and CDR2 sequences are ENHRY and SYGVKD. CDR3 size: 15 residues. Trimming at V came to 5 bases and at J to 6 bases, leaving 8 bases not matched to a gene. DNA for the CDR3: TGTGCCATCAGTAGTAGCGGGAGCCAGCCCAATGAGCAGTTCTTC. Translated: CAISSSGSQPNEQFF.

Note on this clone: Germline is not matched at one junction end, which may reflect a read error. The V gene is TRBV11-1, the J gene TRBJ1-6, with TRBD1 matching 7 bases. Germline V CDR1 and CDR2: SGHAT, FQDESV (reference sequence). The CDR3 spans 15 residues. The CDR3 DNA reads as TGTGTCAGCAGCCAGGACAGGCGTAATAATTCACCCCTCCACTTT. Amino acids: CVSSQDRRNNSPLHF.

CDR3 sequence: CASSPAADTQYF. DNA for the CDR3: TGTGCCAGCAGTCCTGCGGCGGATACGCAGTATTTT. The chain combines TRBV6-6 with TRBJ2-3; D unresolved. Germline V lookup: CDR1 MNHNY, CDR2 SVGAGI (reference sequence). The CDR3 sequence is 12 residues long. V was cut by 5 bases and J by 6 bases, with 9 bases left in between.

This clone has more than one count but fewer than ten. This chain links TRBV27 with TRBJ2-7; D is uncertain. Trimming took off 4 bases at V and 3 bases at J, with 4 bases between the two ends. CDR1 is MNHEY, CDR2 SMNVEV, per germline (reference sequence). The CDR3 totals 11 residues. The CDR3 sequence is CASSSHYEQYF. For the CDR3, the DNA is TGTGCCAGCAGTTCCCACTACGAGCAGTACTTC.

This clone was counted once. The chain's CDR3 is CATARPGGTPQFF. CDR3 DNA: TGTGCCACCGCGCGGCCCGGTGGGACTCCGCAGTTCTTC. The genes are TRBV7-8 and TRBJ2-1; D is possibly TRBD2 (6 bases). Trimming cost V 10 bases and J 12 bases, with 22 bases left between them. The V gene's germline CDR1 is SGHVS and CDR2 FQNEAQ. The length of the CDR3 is 13 residues. Combining the CDR3 with reference TRBV7-8 and TRBJ2-1 gives the whole variable domain GAGVSQSPRYKVAKRGQDVALRCDPISGHVSLFWYQQALGQGPEFLTYFQNEAQLDKSGLPSDRFFAERPEGSVSTLKIQRTQQEDSAVYLCATARPGGTPQFFGPGTRLTVL.

The chain employs TRBV6-5 and TRBJ1-1; D not resolved. This CDR3 has 12 residues. V was clipped by 8 bases and J by 1 base, with 8 bases between them. The germline V gene has CDR1 MNHEY and CDR2 SVGAGI. Here the CDR3 reads CASGRPNTEAFF. The CDR3 coding sequence is TGTGCCAGCGGGCGACCGAACACTGAAGCTTTCTTT.

The chain uses TRBV5-8 and TRBJ2-3; 8 bases are a match to TRBD2. Germline CDR1 and CDR2: SGHTS and YDEGEE. The CDR3 contains 15 residues. Trimming at V came to 7 bases and at J to 3 bases, leaving 10 bases not matched to a gene. The CDR3 region is CASRLGGGRTDTQYF. CDR3 DNA: TGTGCCAGCCGCCTCGGGGGGGGTCGGACAGATACGCAGTATTTT.

This chain links TRBV7-2 with TRBJ2-3, with D maybe TRBD2 (6 bases). The CDR3 contains 14 residues. The V and J ends lost 3 bases and 3 bases respectively, with 10 bases between them. Per the germline V gene, CDR1 is SGHTA and CDR2 is FQGNSA. CDR3 amino acids: CASSFPGVTDTQYF. The CDR3, as DNA: TGTGCCAGCAGCTTTCCGGGAGTAACAGATACGCAGTATTTT.

This clone is labeled as medium-sized. The rearrangement joins TRBV9 to TRBJ2-7, with D tentatively TRBD1 (6 bases). Trimming stripped 4 bases from V and 6 bases from J, with 14 bases between. The CDR3 is 13 residues long. Per germline, CDR1 SGDLS and CDR2 YYNGEE. In DNA form, the CDR3 reads TGTGCCAGCAGCCCCCAGGGGATGATCGAGCAGTACTTC. This sequence encodes CASSPQGMIEQYF.

This sequence joins TRBV27 and TRBJ1-2; a weak D match, TRBD1 (5 bases). CDR3 length equals 13 residues. Trimming removed 2 bases from V and 4 bases from J, with 8 bases in between. CDR1 is MNHEY, CDR2 SMNVEV, per germline (reference sequence). CDR3 sequence (DNA): TGTGCCAGCAGTTTACAGGGCCGCTATGGCTACACCTTC. Translating gives CASSLQGRYGYTF.

The genes are TRBV5-1 and TRBJ2-3; tentatively, D is TRBD1 or TRBD2 (6 bases each). CDR3 size: 14 residues. Looked up from germline, CDR1 is SGHRS and CDR2 is YFSETQ. V lost 3 bases, J lost 2 bases, and 10 bases lay in between. The CDR3 spells CASSWGDTTDTQYF. The CDR3 DNA is TGCGCCAGCAGCTGGGGGGACACCACAGATACGCAGTATTTT.

The CDR3: CASSPGPDTQYF. Written as DNA, the CDR3 is TGTGCCAGCAGCCCCGGGCCAGATACGCAGTATTTT. The genes are TRBV7-2 and TRBJ2-3, with D unclear. Trimming removed 5 bases from V and 4 bases from J, with 7 bases in between. Germline-derived CDR1 and CDR2 are SGHTA and FQGNSA. The CDR3 sequence is 12 residues long.

This chain uses TRBV24-1 with TRBJ2-2; TRBD2 aligns across 12 bases. The trim removed 9 bases at V and 6 bases at J, leaving 10 bases unmatched. The V gene's germline CDR1 is KGHDR and CDR2 SFDVKD. This CDR3 is 16 amino acids long. The CDR3 reads CATQTSGSRYAGELFF. The CDR3 region has the DNA TGTGCCACCCAGACTAGCGGGAGCCGGTACGCCGGGGAGCTGTTTTTT.

The rearrangement links TRBV4-3 to TRBJ1-4, with 7 bases that match TRBD1. Losses at the gene ends were 3 bases for V and 0 bases for J; bases not matched to a gene: 7. The CDR3 is 17 residues long. Germline V gene data show CDR1 as LGHNA and CDR2 as YSLEER. Here the CDR3 DNA reads TGCGCCAGCAGCCAGGGGCCAGGGGGTTCAACTAATGAAAAACTGTTTTTT. Translated: CASSQGPGGSTNEKLFF.

The chain has TRBV4-2 and TRBJ2-7, with D possibly matching TRBD1 (6 bases). The V end lost 0 bases, the J end lost 3 bases, and 24 bases lay between the germline ends. Germline loops: CDR1 LGHNA, CDR2 YNFKEQ. The CDR3 spans 19 residues. CDR3 sequence reads: CASSQEVGGASGAIYEQYF. The CDR3 DNA reads TGTGCCAGCAGCCAAGAGGTAGGGGGTGCAAGCGGAGCCATCTACGAGCAGTACTTC.

This clone was observed a single time. The chain links TRBV4-2 to TRBJ1-6; D is unresolved. Trimming took off 2 bases at V and 8 bases at J, with 22 bases between the two ends. The CDR3 is 18 amino acids. CDR1 is LGHNA, CDR2 YNFKEQ, per germline. The CDR3 DNA reads as TGTGCCAGCAGCCAAATATCTATGCTTGAAGGGAGGGATTCACCCCTCCACTTT. Protein sequence: CASSQISMLEGRDSPLHF.

The rearrangement uses TRBV30 and TRBJ2-6; a possible D gene is TRBD2 (6 bases). Germline CDR1 GTSNPN, CDR2 SVGIG (reference sequence). Trimming removed 0 bases from V and 2 bases from J, with 8 bases in between. This CDR3 comprises 15 residues. This CDR3 reads CAWSVRGAGANVLTF. For the CDR3, the DNA is TGTGCCTGGAGTGTGCGGGGAGCTGGGGCCAACGTCCTGACTTTC.

CDR3 protein: CASTLARDRVTGELFF. In DNA, the CDR3 is TGTGCCAGCACCCTAGCCCGGGACAGAGTAACCGGGGAGCTGTTTTTT. The chain employs TRBV7-2 and TRBJ2-2; 7 bases match TRBD1. The V and J ends lost 7 bases and 5 bases, in that order; junction bases with no gene match: 13. The CDR3 length is 16 residues. Germline V gene lookup returns CDR1 SGHTA and CDR2 FQGNSA.

The chain is built from TRBV7-9 and TRBJ2-6; the match to TRBD1 covers 8 bases. This CDR3 has 18 amino acids. V dropped 5 bases and J dropped 0; count of bases not matched to a gene: 9. Germline CDR1 SEHNR, CDR2 FQNEAQ (reference sequence). CDR3 nucleotides: TGTGCCAGCAGCCGTACTACAGGGGGTTTCTCTGGGGCCAACGTCCTGACTTTC. Amino acids: CASSRTTGGFSGANVLTF.

The genes are TRBV24-1 and TRBJ1-2; 7 bases map to TRBD1. The V and J ends lost 7 bases and 6 bases, in that order; junction bases with no gene match: 7. Per the germline V gene, CDR1 is KGHDR and CDR2 is SFDVKD. The CDR3 length is 13 residues. Here the CDR3 DNA reads TGTGCCACCAGCCGACAGGGAAGAGATGGCTACACCTTC. It encodes CATSRQGRDGYTF.

This CDR3 reads CASRPGQGENTIYF. The DNA of the CDR3 is TGTGCCAGCAGGCCCGGACAGGGAGAAAACACCATATATTTT. The gene calls are TRBV6-5 and TRBJ1-3; 8 bases are shared with TRBD1. The CDR3 runs to 14 residues. The junction had 7 bases not matched to a gene; V was cut back by 6 bases and J by 6 bases. Per germline, CDR1 MNHEY and CDR2 SVGAGI.

CDR3 amino acids: CAWSDLRGTNYGYTF. The DNA of the CDR3 is TGTGCCTGGAGTGACCTCAGAGGGACAAACTATGGCTACACCTTC. The rearrangement joins TRBV30 to TRBJ1-2; TRBD1 might be the D (6 bases). CDR3 size: 15 residues. Germline V gene lookup returns CDR1 GTSNPN and CDR2 SVGIG (reference sequence). Trimming removed 1 base from V and 2 bases from J, with 14 bases in between. Looking up the rest from reference TRBV30 and TRBJ1-2 gives the full variable domain: SQTIHQWPATLVQPVGSPLSLECTVEGTSNPNLYWYRQAAGRGLQLLFYSVGIGQISSEVPQNLSASRPQDRQFILSSKKLLLSDSGFYLCAWSDLRGTNYGYTFGSGTRLTVV.